This T cell receptor (beta chain) originates from a study of response to subunit inactivated influenza vaccine. TCRdb passed the RT-PCR reads through MiXCR, listing each CDR3 protein once. The sample has about 700,000 distinct CDR3 sequences; less than 15% are singletons. The sequence came from a man aged 50-59 years who received an inactivated influenza vaccine. Material: PBMCs from blood, obtained around two weeks before vaccination.

Here the CDR3 DNA reads TGCAGTGCAGATCCTCAGACTAGCGGGGGGGCCGTGTACTTC. Translating it yields CSADPQTSGGAVYF. The chain carries TRBV20-1 and TRBJ2-7; TRBD2 matches at 14 bases. This CDR3 is 14 amino acids long. Germline loops: CDR1 DFQATT, CDR2 SNEGSKA (reference sequence). V trimming: 6 bases; J trimming: 12 bases; junction bases outside the gene matches: 13.